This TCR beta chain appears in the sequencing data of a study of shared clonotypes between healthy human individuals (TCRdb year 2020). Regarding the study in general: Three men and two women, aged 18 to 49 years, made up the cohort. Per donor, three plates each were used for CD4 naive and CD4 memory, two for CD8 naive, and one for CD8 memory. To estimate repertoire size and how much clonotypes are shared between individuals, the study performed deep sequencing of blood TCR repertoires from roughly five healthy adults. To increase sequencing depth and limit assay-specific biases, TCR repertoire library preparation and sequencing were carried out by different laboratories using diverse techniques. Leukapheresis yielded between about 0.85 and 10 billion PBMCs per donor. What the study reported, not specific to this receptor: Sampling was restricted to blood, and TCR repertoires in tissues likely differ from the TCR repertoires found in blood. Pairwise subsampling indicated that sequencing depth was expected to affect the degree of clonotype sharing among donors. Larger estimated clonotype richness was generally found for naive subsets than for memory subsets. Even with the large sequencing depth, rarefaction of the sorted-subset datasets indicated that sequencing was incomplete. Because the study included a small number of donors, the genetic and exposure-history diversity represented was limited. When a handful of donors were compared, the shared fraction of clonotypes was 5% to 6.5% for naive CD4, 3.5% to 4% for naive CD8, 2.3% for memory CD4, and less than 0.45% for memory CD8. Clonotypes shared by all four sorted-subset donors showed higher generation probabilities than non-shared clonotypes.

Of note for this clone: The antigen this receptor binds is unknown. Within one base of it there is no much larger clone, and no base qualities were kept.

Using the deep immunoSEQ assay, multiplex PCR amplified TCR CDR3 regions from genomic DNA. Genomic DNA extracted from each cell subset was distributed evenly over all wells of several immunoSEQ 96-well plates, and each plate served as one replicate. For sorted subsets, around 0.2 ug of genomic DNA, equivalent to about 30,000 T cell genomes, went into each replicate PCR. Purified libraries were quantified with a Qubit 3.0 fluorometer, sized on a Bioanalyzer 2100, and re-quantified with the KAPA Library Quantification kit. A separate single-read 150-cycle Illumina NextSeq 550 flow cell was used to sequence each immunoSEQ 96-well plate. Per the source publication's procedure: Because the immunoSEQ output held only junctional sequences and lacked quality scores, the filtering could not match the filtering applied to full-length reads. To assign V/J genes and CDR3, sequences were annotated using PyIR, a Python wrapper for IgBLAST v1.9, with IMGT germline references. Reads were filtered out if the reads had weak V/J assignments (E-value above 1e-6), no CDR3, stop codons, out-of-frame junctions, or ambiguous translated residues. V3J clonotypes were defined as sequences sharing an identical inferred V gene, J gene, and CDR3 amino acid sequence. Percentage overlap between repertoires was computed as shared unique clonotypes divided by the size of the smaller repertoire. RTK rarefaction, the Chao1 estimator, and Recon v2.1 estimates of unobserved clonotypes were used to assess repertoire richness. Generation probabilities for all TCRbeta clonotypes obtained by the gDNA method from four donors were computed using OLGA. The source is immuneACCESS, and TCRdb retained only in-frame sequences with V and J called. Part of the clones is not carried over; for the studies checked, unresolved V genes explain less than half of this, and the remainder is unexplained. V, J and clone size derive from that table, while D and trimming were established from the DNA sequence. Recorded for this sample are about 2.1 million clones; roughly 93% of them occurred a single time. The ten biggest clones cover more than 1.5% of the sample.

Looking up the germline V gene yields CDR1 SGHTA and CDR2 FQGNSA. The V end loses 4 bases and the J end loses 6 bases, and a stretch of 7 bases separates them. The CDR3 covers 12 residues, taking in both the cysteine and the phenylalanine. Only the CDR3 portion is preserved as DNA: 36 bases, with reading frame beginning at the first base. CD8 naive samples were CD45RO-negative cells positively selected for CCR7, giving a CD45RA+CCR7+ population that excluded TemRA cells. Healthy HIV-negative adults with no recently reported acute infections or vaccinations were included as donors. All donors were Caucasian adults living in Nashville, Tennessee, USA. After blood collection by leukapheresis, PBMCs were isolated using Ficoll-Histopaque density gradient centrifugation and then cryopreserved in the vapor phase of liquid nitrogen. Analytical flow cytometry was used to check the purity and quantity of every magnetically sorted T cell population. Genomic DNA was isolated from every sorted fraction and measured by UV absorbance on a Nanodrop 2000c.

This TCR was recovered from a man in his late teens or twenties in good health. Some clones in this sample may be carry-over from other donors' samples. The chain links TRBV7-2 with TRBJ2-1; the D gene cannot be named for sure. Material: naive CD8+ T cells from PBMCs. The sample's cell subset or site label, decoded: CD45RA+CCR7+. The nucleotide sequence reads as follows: TGTGCCAGCAGCTGGTGGCGCAATGAGCAGTTCTTC. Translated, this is CASSWWRNEQFF. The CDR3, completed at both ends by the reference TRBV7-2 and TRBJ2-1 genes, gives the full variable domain GAGVSQSPSNKVTEKGKDVELRCDPISGHTALYWYRQSLGQGLEFLIYFQGNSAPDKSGLPSDRFSAERTGGSVSTLTIQRTQQEDSAVYLCASSWWRNEQFFGPGTRLTVL.